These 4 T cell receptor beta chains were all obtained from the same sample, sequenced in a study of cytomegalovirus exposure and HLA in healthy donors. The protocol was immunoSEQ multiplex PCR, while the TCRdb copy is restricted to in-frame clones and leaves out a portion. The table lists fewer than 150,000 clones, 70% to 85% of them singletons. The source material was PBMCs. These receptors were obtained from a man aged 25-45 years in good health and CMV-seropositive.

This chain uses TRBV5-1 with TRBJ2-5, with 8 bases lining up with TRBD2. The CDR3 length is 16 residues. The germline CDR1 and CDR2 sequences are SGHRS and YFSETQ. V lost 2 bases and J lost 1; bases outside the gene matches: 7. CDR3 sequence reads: CASSLGTSQGQETQYF. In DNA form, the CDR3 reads TGCGCCAGCAGCTTAGGGACTAGTCAGGGCCAAGAGACCCAGTACTTC.

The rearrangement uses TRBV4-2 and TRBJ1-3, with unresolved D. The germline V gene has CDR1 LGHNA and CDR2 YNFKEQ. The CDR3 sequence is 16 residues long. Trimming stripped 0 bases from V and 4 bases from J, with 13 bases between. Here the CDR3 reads CASSQEWTPGGNTIYF. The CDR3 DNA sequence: TGTGCCAGCAGCCAAGAATGGACGCCGGGAGGAAACACCATATATTTT.

This chain's CDR3 is CASSEVGGELFF. As DNA, the CDR3 is TGTGCCAGCTCGGAGGTTGGCGGGGAGCTGTTTTTT. The gene calls are TRBV18 and TRBJ2-2; a weak D match, TRBD2 (5 bases). Trimming shortened V by 6 bases and J by 7 bases, and 9 bases separated the two germline ends. CDR1 KGHSH and CDR2 LQKENI come from the germline V gene. The CDR3 sequence is 12 residues long.

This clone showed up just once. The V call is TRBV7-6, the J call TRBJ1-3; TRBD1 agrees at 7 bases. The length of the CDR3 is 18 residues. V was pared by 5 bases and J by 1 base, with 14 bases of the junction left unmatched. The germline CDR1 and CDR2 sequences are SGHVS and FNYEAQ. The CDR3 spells CASSRDSENRLSGNTIYF. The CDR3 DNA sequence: TGTGCCAGCAGCCGGGACAGTGAAAATAGACTTTCTGGAAACACCATATATTTT.